This is a list of T cell receptor beta chains from one sample in a study of blood T cell repertoires in COVID-19. Here immunoSEQ multiplex PCR was the method, and the copy in TCRdb shows in-frame clones only, minus some. The repertoire holds 250,000 to 300,000 clones, with 65% to 90% as singletons. Source material: peripheral blood. These receptors were obtained from a man over 45 with active or convalescent COVID-19. CDR3s include the opening cysteine and the closing phenylalanine or tryptophan. Fields, in order: V gene, J gene, clone size, D gene, CDR3 protein, CDR3 DNA. A D gene is named only where the DNA matches it firmly. Clone size appears in some rows only: once, few, many, or a class for an expanded clone.

TRBV7-8,TRBJ1-2,-,TRBD1,CASSSDRGHGYTF,TGTGCCAGCAGCTCAGACAGGGGCCATGGCTACACCTTC
TRBV2,TRBJ1-1,-,-,CASRRLGGARTEAFF,TGTGCCAGCAGAAGACTTGGGGGCGCGAGGACTGAAGCTTTCTTT
TRBV5-1,TRBJ2-1,-,-,CASKLVGGSSYNEQFF,TGCGCCAGCAAACTGGTTGGCGGAAGCTCCTACAATGAGCAGTTCTTC
TRBV5-5,TRBJ2-5,-,TRBD2,CASSLWGGETQYF,TGTGCCAGCAGCTTGTGGGGGGGAGAGACCCAGTACTTC
TRBV6-2/TRBV6-3,TRBJ2-7,-,TRBD2,CASSSRPGASGRFEQYF,TGTGCCAGCAGTTCCCGACCTGGGGCTAGCGGGAGATTCGAGCAGTACTTC
TRBV10-3,TRBJ1-2,-,-,CAITQTVRGGYTF,TGTGCCATCACTCAGACGGTGCGCGGTGGCTACACCTTC
TRBV6-5,TRBJ1-2,-,-,CASSWGRNYGYTF,TGTGCCAGCAGTTGGGGCAGAAACTATGGCTACACCTTC
TRBV4-3,TRBJ1-5,-,-,CASSLLNTQPQHF,TGCGCCAGCAGCCTGCTTAACACTCAGCCCCAGCATTTT
TRBV6-4,TRBJ1-6,-,-,CASRAGLGDSPLHF,TGTGCCAGCAGAGCGGGGCTCGGGGATTCACCCCTCCACTTT
TRBV6-5,TRBJ2-5,-,-,CASSARGIQETQYF,TGTGCCAGCTCGGCCCGGGGGATCCAAGAGACCCAGTACTTC
TRBV28,TRBJ2-3,-,-,CASSSTDTQYF,TGTGCCAGCAGTTCAACAGATACGCAGTATTTT
TRBV30,TRBJ2-7,-,TRBD1,CAWSVLVGQGDEQYF,TGTGCCTGGAGTGTACTAGTAGGACAGGGGGACGAGCAGTACTTC
TRBV18,TRBJ2-3,-,TRBD2,CASSRPAGVGPDTQYF,TGTGCCAGCTCCCGCCCCGCGGGAGTGGGCCCAGATACGCAGTATTTT
TRBV3-1/TRBV3-2,TRBJ1-3,-,-,CASSQERIRVSGNTIYF,TGTGCCAGCAGCCAAGAAAGGATCAGGGTCTCTGGAAACACCATATATTTT
TRBV5-1,TRBJ2-3,-,-,CASSFGESTDTQYF,TGCGCCAGCAGCTTCGGGGAGAGCACAGATACGCAGTATTTT
TRBV12-5,TRBJ2-7,-,-,CASGLGNFYEQYF,TGTGCTAGTGGTTTGGGAAACTTCTACGAGCAGTACTTC
TRBV28,TRBJ1-2,-,-,CASSFQGPSGYTF,TGTGCCAGCAGTTTCCAGGGTCCCTCTGGCTACACCTTC
TRBV7-9,TRBJ2-7,-,-,CASSSPGPTGYEQYF,TGTGCCAGCAGCTCCCCGGGTCCTACTGGGTACGAGCAGTACTTC
TRBV29-1,TRBJ1-2,once,-,CSVARGANYGYTF,TGCAGCGTTGCCAGGGGTGCTAACTATGGCTACACCTTC
TRBV19,TRBJ2-1,-,TRBD2,CASTAGPYNEQFF,TGTGCCAGTACAGCGGGACCCTACAATGAGCAGTTCTTC
TRBV28,TRBJ2-3,-,TRBD2,CASSLKGLARTDTQYF,TGTGCCAGCAGTTTAAAGGGACTAGCTCGCACAGATACGCAGTATTTT
TRBV18,TRBJ1-1,-,-,CASSPGGDGTEAFF,TGTGCCAGCTCACCGGGCGGGGATGGCACTGAAGCTTTCTTT
TRBV9,TRBJ2-7,few,-,CASSPRSMSPWEQYF,TGTGCCAGCAGCCCTCGTAGCATGTCTCCATGGGAGCAGTACTTC
TRBV7-2,TRBJ1-2,-,-,CASSLQGRNYGYTF,TGTGCCAGCAGCTTACAGGGAAGGAACTATGGCTACACCTTC
TRBV7-9,TRBJ1-4,-,-,CASSLGGGFEKLFF,TGTGCCAGCAGCTTAGGCGGGGGGTTTGAAAAACTGTTTTTT
TRBV11-3,TRBJ2-1,-,TRBD2,CASSQGLAAYNEQFF,TGTGCCAGCAGCCAAGGACTAGCGGCCTACAATGAGCAGTTCTTC
TRBV28,TRBJ1-2,-,-,CASSSLSDYGYTF,TGTGCCAGCAGTTCGCTTAGTGACTATGGCTACACCTTC
TRBV7-2,TRBJ2-5,-,TRBD1,CASSITGGKETQYF,TGTGCCAGCAGCATTACAGGGGGGAAAGAGACCCAGTACTTC
TRBV7-9,TRBJ1-4,-,-,CASRPGRGSEKLFF,TGTGCCAGCAGACCAGGGAGGGGAAGCGAAAAACTGTTTTTT
TRBV7-3,TRBJ1-5,-,-,CASSLLAGQPQHF,TGTGCCAGCAGCCTATTAGCGGGTCAGCCCCAGCATTTT
TRBV7-9,TRBJ1-5,-,-,CASSSTDRTNQPQHF,TGTGCCAGCAGCTCGACAGACAGGACCAATCAGCCCCAGCATTTT
TRBV2,TRBJ1-2,few,TRBD1,CASKYGGQGTNYGYTF,TGTGCCAGCAAATATGGGGGACAGGGGACTAACTATGGCTACACCTTC
TRBV6-6,TRBJ2-4,-,TRBD2,CASSYSGTTSNIQYF,TGTGCCAGCAGTTACTCGGGGACTACCTCAAACATTCAGTACTTC
TRBV28,TRBJ2-2,-,-,CASSLGLTEMNTGELFF,TGTGCCAGCAGTTTGGGACTCACTGAGATGAACACCGGGGAGCTGTTTTTT
TRBV4-3,TRBJ2-7,-,TRBD1,CASSPRDSRSLHF,TGCGCCAGCAGCCCCAGGGACAGCCGGTCTCTGCACTTC
TRBV12-5,TRBJ1-1,-,-,CASGSGRRTEAFF,TGTGCTAGTGGTTCAGGGCGGCGTACTGAAGCTTTCTTT
TRBV18,TRBJ1-3,-,-,CASSPSRGGGNTIYF,TGTGCCAGCTCACCATCCCGGGGAGGTGGAAACACCATATATTTT
TRBV10-3,TRBJ2-1,-,-,CAISPGEKEFF,TGTGCCATCAGCCCGGGAGAGAAGGAGTTCTTC
TRBV5-1,TRBJ1-6,once,TRBD1,CASSLGQGGLGGSPLHF,TGCGCCAGCAGCTTGGGACAGGGGGGTCTCGGTGGTTCACCCCTCCACTTT
TRBV4-1,TRBJ2-3,-,-,CASSRADGDTGDTQYF,TGCGCCAGCAGCCGTGCCGATGGGGACACTGGGGATACGCAGTATTTT
TRBV4-1,TRBJ2-2,-,-,CASSQESRARGELFF,TGCGCCAGCAGCCAAGAGAGCAGGGCACGGGGGGAGCTGTTTTTT
TRBV6-1,TRBJ1-5,-,TRBD1,CASSEDRGLQPQHF,TGTGCCAGCAGTGAGGACAGGGGATTGCAGCCCCAGCATTTT
TRBV1,TRBJ2-1,-,-,CTSSLIDPTGTSGRSSYNEQFF,TGCACCAGCAGTCTTATAGACCCAACCGGGACTAGCGGGAGGAGTTCCTACAATGAGCAGTTCTTC
TRBV18,TRBJ1-1,-,TRBD1,CASSRQGASAEAFF,TGTGCCAGCTCGCGACAGGGGGCGAGTGCTGAAGCTTTCTTT
TRBV19,TRBJ1-4,-,-,CASSIDKGNGLFF,TGTGCCAGTAGTATTGATAAGGGGAACGGACTGTTTTTT
TRBV16,TRBJ1-2,-,-,CASSQLSGVYGYTF,TGTGCCAGCAGCCAACTCTCAGGGGTCTATGGCTACACCTTC
TRBV4-2,TRBJ1-2,-,-,CASSQDSQGNYGYTF,TGTGCCAGCAGCCAAGATTCGCAGGGAAACTATGGCTACACCTTC
TRBV9,TRBJ1-6,-,TRBD1,CASSASGQNNSPLHF,TGTGCCAGCAGTGCCTCGGGACAGAATAATTCACCCCTCCACTTT
TRBV6-5,TRBJ2-3,once,TRBD2,CASSWGSKRERDTQYF,TGTGCCAGCAGTTGGGGAAGTAAGCGGGAGAGAGATACGCAGTATTTT
TRBV5-1,TRBJ2-1,-,TRBD2,CASSSQEGGRAREQFF,TGCGCCAGCAGCTCGCAGGAAGGCGGGAGGGCCAGAGAGCAGTTCTTC
TRBV19,TRBJ1-5,-,-,CASSLPRWGTPLPNQPQHF,TGTGCCAGTAGTCTCCCGCGGTGGGGGACACCTCTCCCTAATCAGCCCCAGCATTTT